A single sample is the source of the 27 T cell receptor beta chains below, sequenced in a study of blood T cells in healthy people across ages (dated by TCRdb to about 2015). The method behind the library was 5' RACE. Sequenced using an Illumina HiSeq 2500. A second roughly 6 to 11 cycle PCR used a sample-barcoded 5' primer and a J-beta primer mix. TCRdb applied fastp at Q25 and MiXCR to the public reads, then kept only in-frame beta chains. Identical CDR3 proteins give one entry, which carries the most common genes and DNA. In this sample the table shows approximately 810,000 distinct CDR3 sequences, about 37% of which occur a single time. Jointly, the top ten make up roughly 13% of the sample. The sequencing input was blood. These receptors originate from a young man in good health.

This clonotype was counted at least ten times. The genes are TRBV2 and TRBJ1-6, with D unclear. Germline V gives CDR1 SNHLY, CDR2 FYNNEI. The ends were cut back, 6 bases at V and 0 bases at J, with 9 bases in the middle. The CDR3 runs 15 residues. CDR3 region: CASSPQSSYNSPLHF. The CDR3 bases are TGTGCCAGCAGCCCCCAGAGCTCCTATAATTCACCCCTCCACTTT.

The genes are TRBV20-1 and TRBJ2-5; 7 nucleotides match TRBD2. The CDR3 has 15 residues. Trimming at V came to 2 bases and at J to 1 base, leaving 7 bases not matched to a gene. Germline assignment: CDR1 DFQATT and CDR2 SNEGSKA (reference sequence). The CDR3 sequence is CSARSRTSPQETQYF. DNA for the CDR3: TGCAGTGCTAGAAGTAGGACTAGTCCCCAAGAGACCCAGTACTTC.

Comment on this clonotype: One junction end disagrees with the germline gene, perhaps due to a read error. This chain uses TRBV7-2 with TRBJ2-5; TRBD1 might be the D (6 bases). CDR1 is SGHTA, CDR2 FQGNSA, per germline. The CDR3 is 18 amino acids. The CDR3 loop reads CASCLVVLLGAGEETQYF. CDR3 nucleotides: TGTGCCAGCTGCTTAGTTGTGTTGTTGGGGGCCGGGGAAGAGACCCAGTACTTC.

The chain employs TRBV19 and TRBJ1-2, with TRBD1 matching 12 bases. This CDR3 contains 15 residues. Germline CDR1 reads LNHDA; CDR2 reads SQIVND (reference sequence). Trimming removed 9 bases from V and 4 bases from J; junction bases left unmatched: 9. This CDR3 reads CASLWGTGGRYGYTF. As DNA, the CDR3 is TGTGCCAGCCTCTGGGGGACAGGGGGCCGCTATGGCTACACCTTC.

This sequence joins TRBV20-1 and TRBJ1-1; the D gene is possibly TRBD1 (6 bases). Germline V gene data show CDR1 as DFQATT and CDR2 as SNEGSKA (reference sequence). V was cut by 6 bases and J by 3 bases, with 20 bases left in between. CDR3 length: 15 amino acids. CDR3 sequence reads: CSAHDAGGADTEAFF. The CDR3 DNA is TGCAGTGCCCACGACGCCGGGGGGGCGGACACTGAAGCTTTCTTT.

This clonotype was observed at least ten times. The DNA of the CDR3 is TGCGCCAGCAGCCAAGAAGTGGCTAGCGGGGGGGCCAATGAGCAGTTCTTC. It yields the protein CASSQEVASGGANEQFF. The chain has TRBV4-1 and TRBJ2-1, with 12 bases identical to TRBD2. CDR3 length equals 17 residues. Germline loops: CDR1 MGHRA, CDR2 YSYEKL. V lost 0 bases, J lost 6 bases, and 6 bases stayed unmatched.

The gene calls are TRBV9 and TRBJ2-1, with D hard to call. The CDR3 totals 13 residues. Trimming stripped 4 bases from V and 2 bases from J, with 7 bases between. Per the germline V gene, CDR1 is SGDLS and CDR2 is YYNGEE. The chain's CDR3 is CASSPRAYNEQFF. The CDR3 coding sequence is TGTGCCAGCAGCCCCCGGGCCTACAATGAGCAGTTCTTC.

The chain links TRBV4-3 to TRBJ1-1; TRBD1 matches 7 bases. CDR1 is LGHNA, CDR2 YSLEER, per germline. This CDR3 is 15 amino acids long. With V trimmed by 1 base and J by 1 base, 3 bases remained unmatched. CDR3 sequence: CASSQGRQGNTEAFF. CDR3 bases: TGCGCCAGCAGCCAAGGGAGACAGGGGAACACTGAAGCTTTCTTT.

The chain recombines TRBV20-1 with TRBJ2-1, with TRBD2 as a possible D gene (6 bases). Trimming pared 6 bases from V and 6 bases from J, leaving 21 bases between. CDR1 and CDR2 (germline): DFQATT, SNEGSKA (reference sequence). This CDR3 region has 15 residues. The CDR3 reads CSAPRTGEVSNEQFF. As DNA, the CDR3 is TGCAGTGCCCCCCGGACGGGAGAGGTGAGCAATGAGCAGTTCTTC.

The CDR3 region has the DNA TGTGCCACTCTCGAGTCGGGGGCCAACGTCCTGACTTTC. Encoded protein: CATLESGANVLTF. The chain joins TRBV10-3 to TRBJ2-6; D is unclear. This CDR3 has 13 residues. V lost 10 bases to trimming and J lost 4 bases, with 11 bases between them. CDR1 is ENHRY and CDR2 is SYGVKD in the germline V gene.

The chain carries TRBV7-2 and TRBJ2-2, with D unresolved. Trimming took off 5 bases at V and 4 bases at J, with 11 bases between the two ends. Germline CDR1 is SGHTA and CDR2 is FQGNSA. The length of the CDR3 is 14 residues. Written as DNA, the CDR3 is TGTGCCAGCAGCCCCGGGTCGGGCACCGGGGAGCTGTTTTTT. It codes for CASSPGSGTGELFF.

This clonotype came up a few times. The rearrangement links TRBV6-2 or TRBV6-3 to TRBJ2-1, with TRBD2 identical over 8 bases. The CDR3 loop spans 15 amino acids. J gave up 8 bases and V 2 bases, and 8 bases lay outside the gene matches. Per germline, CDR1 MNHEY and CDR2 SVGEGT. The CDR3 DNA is TGTGCCAGCAGTTACGAATCGGGGGGGCCCCATGAGCAGTTCTTC. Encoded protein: CASSYESGGPHEQFF.

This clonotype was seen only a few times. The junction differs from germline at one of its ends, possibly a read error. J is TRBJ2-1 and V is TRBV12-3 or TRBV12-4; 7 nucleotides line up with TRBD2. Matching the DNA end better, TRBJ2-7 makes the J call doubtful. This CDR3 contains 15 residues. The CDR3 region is CASTLGLAGYNEQYF. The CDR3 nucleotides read TGTGCCAGCACTTTAGGGTTAGCGGGTTACAATGAGCAGTACTTC.

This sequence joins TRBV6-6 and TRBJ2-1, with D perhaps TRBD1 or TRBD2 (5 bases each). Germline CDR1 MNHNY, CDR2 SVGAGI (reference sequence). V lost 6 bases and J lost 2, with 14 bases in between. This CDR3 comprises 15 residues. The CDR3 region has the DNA TGTGCCAGCAGGCTTTCCGGGACCCCCTACAATGAGCAGTTCTTC. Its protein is CASRLSGTPYNEQFF.

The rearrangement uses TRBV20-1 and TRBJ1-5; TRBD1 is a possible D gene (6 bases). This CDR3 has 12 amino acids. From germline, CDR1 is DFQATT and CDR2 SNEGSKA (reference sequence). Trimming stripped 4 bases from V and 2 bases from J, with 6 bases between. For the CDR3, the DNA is TGCAGTGCTAAGGGGGGCAATCAGCCCCAGCATTTT. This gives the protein CSAKGGNQPQHF.

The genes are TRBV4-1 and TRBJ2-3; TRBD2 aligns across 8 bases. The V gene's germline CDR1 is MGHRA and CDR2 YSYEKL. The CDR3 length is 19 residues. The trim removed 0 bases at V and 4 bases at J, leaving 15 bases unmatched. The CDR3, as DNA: TGCGCCAGCAGCCAAGAATCCCACGGACTAGCCCGGGGGGCAGATACGCAGTATTTT. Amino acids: CASSQESHGLARGADTQYF.

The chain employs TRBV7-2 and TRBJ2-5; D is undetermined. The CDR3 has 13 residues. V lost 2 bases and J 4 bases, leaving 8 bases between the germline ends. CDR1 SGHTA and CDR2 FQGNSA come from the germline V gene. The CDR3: CASSLMWRETQYF. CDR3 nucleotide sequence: TGTGCCAGCAGCTTAATGTGGAGAGAGACCCAGTACTTC.

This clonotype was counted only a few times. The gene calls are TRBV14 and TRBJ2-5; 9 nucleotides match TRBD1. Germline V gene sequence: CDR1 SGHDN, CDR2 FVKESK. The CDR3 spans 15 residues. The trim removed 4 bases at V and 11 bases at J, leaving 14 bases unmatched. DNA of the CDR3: TGTGCCAGCAGCCTCCGGGACAGGGCGTACAATGAGCAGTACTTC. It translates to CASSLRDRAYNEQYF.

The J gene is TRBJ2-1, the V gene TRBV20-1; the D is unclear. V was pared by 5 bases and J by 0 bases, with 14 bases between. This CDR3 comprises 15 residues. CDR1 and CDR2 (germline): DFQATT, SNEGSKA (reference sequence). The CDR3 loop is CSAPEPSRSYNEQFF. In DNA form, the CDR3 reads TGCAGTGCTCCAGAGCCCAGCCGCTCCTACAATGAGCAGTTCTTC.

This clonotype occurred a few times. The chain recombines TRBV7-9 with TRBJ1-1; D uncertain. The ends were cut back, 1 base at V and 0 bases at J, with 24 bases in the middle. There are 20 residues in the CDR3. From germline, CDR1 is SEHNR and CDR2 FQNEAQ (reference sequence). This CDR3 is CASSLGGPFIIDRLNTEAFF. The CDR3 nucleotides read TGTGCCAGCAGCTTAGGCGGTCCATTTATCATAGACCGTCTGAACACTGAAGCTTTCTTT.

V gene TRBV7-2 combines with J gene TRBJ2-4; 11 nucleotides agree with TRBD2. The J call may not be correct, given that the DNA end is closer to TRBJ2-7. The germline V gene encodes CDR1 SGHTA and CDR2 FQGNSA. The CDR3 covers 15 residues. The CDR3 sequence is CASTVAGGQTYEQYF. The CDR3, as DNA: TGTGCCAGCACCGTAGCGGGGGGGCAAACATACGAGCAGTACTTC.

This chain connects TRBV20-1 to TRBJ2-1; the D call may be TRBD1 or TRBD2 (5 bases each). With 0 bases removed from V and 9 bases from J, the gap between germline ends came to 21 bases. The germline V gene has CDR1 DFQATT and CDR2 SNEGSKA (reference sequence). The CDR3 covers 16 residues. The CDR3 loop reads CSARDVERGRRCEQFF. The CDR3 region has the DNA TGCAGTGCTAGAGATGTTGAGAGGGGACGGCGTTGTGAGCAGTTCTTC.

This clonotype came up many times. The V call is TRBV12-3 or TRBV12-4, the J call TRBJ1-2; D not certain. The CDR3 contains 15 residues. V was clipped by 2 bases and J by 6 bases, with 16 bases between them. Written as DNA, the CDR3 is TGTGCCAGCAGTTTATACGGGGTTAGTCGGGATGGCTACACCTTC. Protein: CASSLYGVSRDGYTF.

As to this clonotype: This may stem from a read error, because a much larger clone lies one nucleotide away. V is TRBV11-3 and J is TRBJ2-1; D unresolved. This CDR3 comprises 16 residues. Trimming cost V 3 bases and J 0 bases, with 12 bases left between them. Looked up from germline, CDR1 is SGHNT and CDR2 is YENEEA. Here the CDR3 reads CASSFRGANSYNEQFF. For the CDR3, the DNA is TGTGCCAGCAGCTTCCGCGGAGCAAACTCCTACAATGAGCAGTTCTTC.

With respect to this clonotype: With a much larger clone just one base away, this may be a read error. CDR3 DNA sequence: TGTGCCATCAAAGGGACAGGGCCTTACGGGCAGTACTTC. Its translation is CAIKGTGPYGQYF. The chain couples TRBV10-3 to TRBJ2-7; 9 positions match TRBD1. Per germline, CDR1 ENHRY and CDR2 SYGVKD. The CDR3 sequence is 13 residues long.

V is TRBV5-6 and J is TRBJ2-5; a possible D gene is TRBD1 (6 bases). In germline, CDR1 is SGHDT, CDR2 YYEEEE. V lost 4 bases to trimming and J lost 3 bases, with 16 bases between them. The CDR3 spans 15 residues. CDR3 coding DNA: TGTGCCAGCAGCGTGGATATGGCAGGGGAAGAGACCCAGTACTTC. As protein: CASSVDMAGEETQYF.

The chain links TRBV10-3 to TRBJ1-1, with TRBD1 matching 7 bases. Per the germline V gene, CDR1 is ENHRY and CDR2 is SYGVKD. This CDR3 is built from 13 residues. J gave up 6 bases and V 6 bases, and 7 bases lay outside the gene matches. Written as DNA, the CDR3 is TGTGCCATCAGCCAACCCAGGGGGGCTGAAGCTTTCTTT. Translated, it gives CAISQPRGAEAFF.